A single T cell receptor beta chain is shown here with its context. Its antigen is currently unknown. These data belong to a study of T-cell reconstitution after alpha-beta-depleted transplantation in children. Unique molecular identifiers were incorporated into the prepared TCRbeta library. TCRdb called the PCR reads again in MiXCR, with one record for every CDR3 protein. The repertoire includes about 580,000 distinct CDR3 sequences, around 27% of them detected once, and about 35% sits in the top ten. Study-level findings and limits: One year post-transplant, T-cell counts and diversity were largely derived from T cells produced anew. Where alpha-beta T cells came from about two months after transplant was reportedly several hundred expanded graft clones.

The specimen comprised PBMCs, sampled before TCRalphabeta/CD19-depleted stem cell transplant. The sequence came from a boy under two years old with Wiskott-Aldrich syndrome, due to receive a stem cell transplant.

The CDR3 DNA follows: TGTGCCAGTCACACGGGGCAGGGTGGGTACCAAGAGACCCAGTACTTC. It translates to CASHTGQGGYQETQYF. The V call is TRBV4-2, the J call TRBJ2-5; D possibly matches TRBD1 or TRBD2 (5 bases each). Trimming pared 9 bases from V and 0 bases from J, leaving 20 bases between. The V gene's germline CDR1 is LGHNA and CDR2 YNFKEQ. This CDR3 is built from 16 residues.